The source of this TCR beta chain is a study of identical twins. This clonotype has a handful of counts. The V gene end was trimmed by 1 base and the J gene end by 6 bases; junction bases not matched to a gene: 7. The CDR3 contains 16 residues. Using its own MiXCR run on the 5' RACE reads, TCRdb lists one record per CDR3 protein. Counted here are over 500,000 distinct CDR3 sequences, around 20% occurring once; the ten biggest clones make up around 0.9%. The same sample was also studied in work on T cells expressing NK-cell markers.

This chain joins TRBV12-3 or TRBV12-4 and TRBJ2-1, with TRBD2 identical over 9 bases. The receptor was derived from a woman younger than 30 in good health. Sequenced input: CD4+ T cells sorted from blood. CDR3 sequence: CASSLEAGGRGNEQFF. CDR3 nucleotides: TGTGCCAGCAGTTTAGAAGCGGGGGGCCGGGGCAATGAGCAGTTCTTC.